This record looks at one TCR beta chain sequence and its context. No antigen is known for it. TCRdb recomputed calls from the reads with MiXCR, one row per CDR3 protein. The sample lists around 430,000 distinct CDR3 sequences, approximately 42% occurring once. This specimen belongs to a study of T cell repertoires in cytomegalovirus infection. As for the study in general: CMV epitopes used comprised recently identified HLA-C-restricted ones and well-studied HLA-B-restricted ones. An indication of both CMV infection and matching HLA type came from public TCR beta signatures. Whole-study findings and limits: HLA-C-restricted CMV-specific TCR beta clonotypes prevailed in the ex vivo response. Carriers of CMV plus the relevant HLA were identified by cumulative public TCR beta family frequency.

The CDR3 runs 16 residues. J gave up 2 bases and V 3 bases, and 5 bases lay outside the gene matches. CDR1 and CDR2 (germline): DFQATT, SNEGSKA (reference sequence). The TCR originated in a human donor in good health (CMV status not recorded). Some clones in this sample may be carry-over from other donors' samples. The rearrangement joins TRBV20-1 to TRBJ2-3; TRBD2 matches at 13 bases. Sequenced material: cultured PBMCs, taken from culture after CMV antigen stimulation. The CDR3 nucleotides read TGCAGTGCTAGCGGACTAGCGGGGGTCAACACAGATACGCAGTATTTT. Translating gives CSASGLAGVNTDTQYF.